This entry features one T cell receptor (beta chain) sequence. What it binds is not known. Mismatch with germline at one junction end may stem from a read error. In germline, CDR1 is MGHRA, CDR2 YSYEKL. The CDR3 loop spans 16 amino acids. Every donor, a Caucasian adult, lived in Nashville, Tennessee. CD45RO+ cells were combined with CCR7-negative CD45RA+ TemRA cells to form CD8 memory. This sample is part of a study of shared clonotypes between healthy human individuals. General observations from the study: Rarefaction demonstrated incomplete sorted-subset sequencing despite large depth.

Method: immunoSEQ multiplex PCR; TCRdb's copy keeps in-frame clones and lacks some. The table lists roughly 720,000 clones, 90% of them singletons, with 34% in the top ten. The receptor comes from a man aged 18 to 29 in good health. Some clones in this sample may be carry-over from other donors' samples. Sequencing used memory CD8+ T cells from PBMCs. Subset defined: CD45RO+ cells pooled with CCR7-negative TemRA cells. The chain links TRBV4-1 to TRBJ1-4, with 12 positions matching TRBD1. The CDR3 region has the DNA TGCGCCAGCAGTCAGGGACAGGGGGCCACTAATGAAGAACTGTTTTTT. Residues: CASSQGQGATNEELFF.